This TCR beta chain was sequenced in a study of Graves' ophthalmopathy and Graves' hyperthyroidism. Whole-study results and caveats: Using 13 signatures, a model distinguished ophthalmopathy from stable hyperthyroidism, reaching about 90% sensitivity and approximately 80% specificity.

Concerning this clonotype: The antigen remains undetermined.

Clinicians diagnosed using symptoms, serum thyroxine, TRAb, thyroid ultrasound and orbital computed tomography. An approximately 9.4 ml volume of fresh peripheral blood provided the PBMCs. Trimming left V 5 bases short and J 7 bases short, with 20 bases between. The CDR3 has 15 residues. CDR1 is MNHNS, CDR2 SASEGT, per germline. As the template, RNA transcripts were used to amplify TCR beta CDR3 regions. HTBI primers primed a first-round RT-PCR, and a second-round multiplex PCR followed. TCRdb used MiXCR to reprocess the multiplex PCR reads, holding one entry per CDR3 protein. Of 360,000 or so distinct CDR3 sequences listed, about 18% are singletons.

The material sequenced was peripheral blood. The receptor comes from a woman under 30 with Graves' ophthalmopathy. The V call is TRBV6-1, the J call TRBJ2-5; D tentatively fits TRBD1 or TRBD2 (5 bases each). The CDR3 nucleotides are TGTGCCAGCAGTAAGCCGACTGGGGACGCTGGGACCCAGTACTTC. Encoded protein: CASSKPTGDAGTQYF.